This T cell receptor beta chain was captured in a study of T-cell memory formation after mild COVID-19 (dated by TCRdb to about 2021). Regarding the study in general: Most TCR sequence clusters were specific to one of the two donors. In two donors, T-cell clones that expanded and contracted after mild COVID-19 were tracked by sequencing TCRalpha and TCRbeta repertoires over time. The cohort comprised two young, previously healthy adult volunteers, one female and one male. Results and caveats for the whole study, not just this receptor: Contracting CD4+ clones turned up mainly in the CM and EM memory subsets, whereas EMRA was where CD8+ clones were enriched. Clones that contracted from day 15 to 85 showed balanced CD4/CD8 phenotypes, whereas a second wave of clones that expanded from day 15 to 37 leaned towards CD4+. Some responding clones were found in pre-infection memory, which suggests that pre-existing cross-reactive memory T cells took part in the SARS-CoV-2 response. SARS-CoV-2 specificity of the second-wave clones peaking on day 37 was not confirmed. Only a couple of mild cases were covered by the study, and larger cohorts that include severe cases with pre-infection samples were considered necessary.

This sample was sequenced with an Illumina NovaSeq 6000. Using 5'RACE with constant-segment primers, TCRalpha and TCRbeta cDNA libraries were constructed, with sample barcodes and unique molecular identifiers added in the process. Trizol reagent was used to extract RNA from every sample. The libraries were amplified in two PCR steps, and the second step added a second sample barcode and Illumina TruSeq adapters. Sequencing of the libraries was done on an Illumina NovaSeq, producing 2 x 150 bp paired-end reads. As for the original processing: Demultiplexing of reads and collapsing into UMI-guided consensus sequences were performed with migec v1.2.7. Using mixcr v2.1.11, the UMI consensuses were aligned to TRA and TRB V and J templates and assembled into clonotypes. Clonotypes were classified as expanded or contracted when called significant by both edgeR and NoisET, with noise models trained on biological replicates. For edgeR calls, a false discovery rate-adjusted p below 0.01 and a log2 fold-change threshold of 1 were applied. As an exploratory analysis of dynamics, max-normalized trajectories of the 1000 most abundant clonotypes were examined by PCA with hierarchical clustering. Separately sequenced CD4+ and CD8+ repertoires were used to assign the CD4 or CD8 phenotype of responding clones. TCRdb cleaned the public reads at Q25 with fastp, built clones with MiXCR and kept in-frame beta chains. All rows with the same CDR3 protein become a single entry with the most common DNA and genes. The authors' filters were not applied to this entry. The sample records more than 400,000 distinct CDR3 sequences, 15% to 20% of which are singletons. The ten largest make up roughly an eighth of the sample.

Points on this clonotype: Its antigen has not been determined. Nothing much larger sits one base from this clone, and base qualities are not available.

Ficoll-Paque density gradient centrifugation was used to isolate PBMCs. This receptor was identified in an adult woman who had mild COVID-19 (a few samples of this study predate the infection). The sample titles of this study are shuffled in the database, so cell type and time point are left out; the donor was told from shared clones. The sample taken for sequencing was PBMCs or a T cell subset sorted from them (not recorded which).

The encoded CDR3 is CASSQRQGGQPQHF. The DNA sequence is given as TGTGCCAGCAGCCAACGCCAGGGAGGTCAGCCCCAGCATTTT. The V and J segments used are TRBV3-1 and TRBJ1-5, with a weak D call of TRBD1 (5 bases match). V is cut by 2 bases and J by 6 bases, and the space between the germline ends is 11 bases. Per the germline V gene (reference sequence), LGHDT is the CDR1 and YNNKEL is the CDR2. Reading from cysteine to phenylalanine, the CDR3 counts 14 amino acids. The sequence is cut down to CDR3 DNA, 42 bases in frame from base 1.